A single T cell receptor beta chain is shown here with its context. It has no known antigen specificity. The sample holds no much larger clone one base away, and base qualities are not on file. The goal of deep resolution MiSeq sequencing was a depth between 1 in 1 million and 1 in 200,000 T cells, and coverage averaged 10x per clonotype. The immunoSEQ hsTCRB Kit was used to generate the TCR beta libraries. As for the authors' bioinformatics: The data were analyzed with ImmunoSEQ Analyzer and ImmunoSEQ Data Assistant, and V, D and J gene assignments followed IMGT definitions. Clonality, with values ranging from 0 to 1, was calculated as one minus the normalized Shannon entropy of productive rearrangement frequencies. Public clonotype analysis was restricted to overrepresented clonotypes comprising at least 0.05% of each patient's repertoire. Some 13 age-matched healthy donor repertoires from immuneACCESS were used as controls for clonality. Drawn from immuneACCESS, this table holds only the in-frame rearrangements with V and J called that TCRdb kept. Clones are partly lost; checked studies trace under half to an unresolved V gene and leave the rest unexplained. That table supplies the V and J calls and clone size; D and trimming were determined from the DNA. In all, the sample holds some 150,000 clones, and roughly 83% of those were seen once. The ten largest clones represent about 13% of the sample.

This sample is drawn from a study of cytotoxic CD8 clonotypes in ibrutinib-treated CLL (dated by TCRdb to the early 2020s). Broadly, across the study: The cohort included about 15 treatment-naive and around 10 relapsed/refractory patients; some 18 were IGHV unmutated. An average of 255,043 productive templates and roughly 94,000 productive rearrangements was obtained per sample. Cryopreserved peripheral blood mononuclear cells were collected before treatment, at response, and at either disease progression or sustained remission. Responses were partial in around 25 patients and complete in 2; after median about 68 months follow-up, around 14 stayed in remission and roughly twelve progressed. Patients were still on ibrutinib when every remission and progressive disease sample was collected. Response samples were obtained after a median of approximately twelve months of treatment, with a range of about 6 to 36 months. Longitudinal samples were obtainable from about 30% of the roughly 90 participants in the trial. Overall study results and their limits: At baseline, clonality was higher than in age-matched healthy donors and showed a strong correlation with circulating CD8+ T-cell counts. Lymph node repertoires were not examined, and the timing of sampling was not matched between patients in sustained remission and those whose disease progressed. Clonality rose at ibrutinib response, remained stable during sustained remission, and dropped back toward baseline at progression. Public clonotypes were rare and either shrank or stayed stable during treatment, and the rise in clonality at ibrutinib response reflected expansion of private clonotypes.

The time point label of this sample denotes: about a year on ibrutinib. For TCR beta library preparation, about 2.2 micrograms of genomic DNA was extracted from cryopreserved PBMCs. High-throughput TCR beta sequencing was performed on longitudinal blood samples from CLL patients receiving ibrutinib monotherapy. Patients were enrolled in a phase 2 open-label single-center ibrutinib monotherapy trial. As encoded in the germline V gene (reference sequence), CDR1 is SGHAT while CDR2 is FQDESV. The CDR3, cysteine through phenylalanine, is 15 amino acids long. Only CDR3 DNA remains: 45 bases, in frame from the first base. V loses 4 bases of germline sequence and J loses 2 bases, and the interval between the two ends is 13 bases.

The V gene is TRBV11-1 and the J gene is TRBJ2-3, with the D gene too uncertain to name. Sequencing used PBMCs, obtained after 12 months of ibrutinib treatment. The receptor was isolated from a human donor with chronic lymphocytic leukemia. In nucleotides, the sequence is TGTGCCAGCAGCTACCCACGTTCTGACACAGATACGCAGTATTTT. This codes for CASSYPRSDTDTQYF.